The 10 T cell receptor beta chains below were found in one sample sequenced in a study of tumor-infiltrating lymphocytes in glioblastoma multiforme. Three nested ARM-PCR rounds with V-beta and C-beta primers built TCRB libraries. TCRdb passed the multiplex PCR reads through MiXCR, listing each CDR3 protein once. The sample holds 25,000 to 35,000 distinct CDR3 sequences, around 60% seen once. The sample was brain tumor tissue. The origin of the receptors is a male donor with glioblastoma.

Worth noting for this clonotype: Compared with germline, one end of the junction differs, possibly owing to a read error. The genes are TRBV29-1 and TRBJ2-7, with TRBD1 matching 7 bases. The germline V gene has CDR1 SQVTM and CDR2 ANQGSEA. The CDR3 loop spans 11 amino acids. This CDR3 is CSVGGQGEQYF. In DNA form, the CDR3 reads TGCAGCGTTGGAGGGCAGGGGGAGCAGTATTTC.

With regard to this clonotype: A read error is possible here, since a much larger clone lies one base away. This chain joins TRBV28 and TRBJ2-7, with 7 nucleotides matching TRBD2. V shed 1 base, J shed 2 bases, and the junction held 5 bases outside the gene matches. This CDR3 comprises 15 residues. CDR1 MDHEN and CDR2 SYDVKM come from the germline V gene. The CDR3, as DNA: TGTGCCAGCAGTTTATTGACTAGCTGGGCCTACGAGCAGTACTTC. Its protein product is CASSLLTSWAYEQYF.

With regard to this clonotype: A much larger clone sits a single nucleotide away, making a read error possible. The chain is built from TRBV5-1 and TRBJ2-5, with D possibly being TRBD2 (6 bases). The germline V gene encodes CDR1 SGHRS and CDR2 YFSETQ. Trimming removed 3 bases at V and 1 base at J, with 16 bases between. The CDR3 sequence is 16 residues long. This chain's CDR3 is CASSSGGSGLQETQYF. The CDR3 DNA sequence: TGCGCCAGCAGCTCGGGTGGTAGCGGCCTCCAAGAGACCCAGTACTTC.

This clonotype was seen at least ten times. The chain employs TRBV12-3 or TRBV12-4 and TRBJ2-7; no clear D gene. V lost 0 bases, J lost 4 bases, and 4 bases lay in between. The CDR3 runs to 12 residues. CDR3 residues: CASSLAHYEQYF. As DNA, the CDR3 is TGTGCCAGCAGTTTAGCCCATTACGAGCAGTACTTC.

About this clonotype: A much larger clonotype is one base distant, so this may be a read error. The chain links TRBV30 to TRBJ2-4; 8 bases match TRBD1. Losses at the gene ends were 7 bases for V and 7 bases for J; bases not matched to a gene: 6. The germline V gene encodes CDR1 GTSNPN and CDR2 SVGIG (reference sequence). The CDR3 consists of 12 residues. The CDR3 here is CALKYRGNIQYF. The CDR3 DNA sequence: TGTGCCTTGAAGTACAGGGGGAACATTCAGTACTTC.

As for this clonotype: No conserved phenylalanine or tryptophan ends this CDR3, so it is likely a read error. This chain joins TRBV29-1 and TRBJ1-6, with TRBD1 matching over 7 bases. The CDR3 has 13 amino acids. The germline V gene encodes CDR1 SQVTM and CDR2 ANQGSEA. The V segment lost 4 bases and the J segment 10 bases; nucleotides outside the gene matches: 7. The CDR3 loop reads CSVARDRDSPLHL. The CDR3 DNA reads TGCAGCGTTGCAAGGGACAGAGACTCACCCCTCCACCTT.

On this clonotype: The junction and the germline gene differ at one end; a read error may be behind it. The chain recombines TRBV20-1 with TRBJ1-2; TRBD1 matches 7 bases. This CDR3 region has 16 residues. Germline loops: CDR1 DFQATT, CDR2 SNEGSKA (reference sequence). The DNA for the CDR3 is TGCGGTGCGACCAAGGGGACAGCCATCCCTAACAATGGCTACACCTTC. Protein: CGATKGTAIPNNGYTF.

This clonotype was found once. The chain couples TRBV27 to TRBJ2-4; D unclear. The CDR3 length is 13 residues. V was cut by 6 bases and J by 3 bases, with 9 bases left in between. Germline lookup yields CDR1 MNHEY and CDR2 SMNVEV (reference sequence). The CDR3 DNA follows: TGTGCCAGCAGGGGCTCTGACAAAAACATTCAGTACTTC. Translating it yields CASRGSDKNIQYF.

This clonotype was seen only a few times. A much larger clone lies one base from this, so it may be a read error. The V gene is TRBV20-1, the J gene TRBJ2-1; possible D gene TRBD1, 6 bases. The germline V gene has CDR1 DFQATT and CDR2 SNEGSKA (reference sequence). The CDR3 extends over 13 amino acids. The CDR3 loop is CGAHPRGNDEQFF. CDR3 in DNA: TGCGGTGCTCACCCTAGGGGGAACGATGAGCAGTTCTTC.

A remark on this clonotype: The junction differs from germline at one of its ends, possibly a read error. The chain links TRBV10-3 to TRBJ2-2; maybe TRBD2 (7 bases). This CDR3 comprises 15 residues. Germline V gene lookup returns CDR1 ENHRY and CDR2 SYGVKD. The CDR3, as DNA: TGTGCCATCAGTGATTGGACGGGGGGCGACGGGGGGCTGTTTTTT. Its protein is CAISDWTGGDGGLFF.